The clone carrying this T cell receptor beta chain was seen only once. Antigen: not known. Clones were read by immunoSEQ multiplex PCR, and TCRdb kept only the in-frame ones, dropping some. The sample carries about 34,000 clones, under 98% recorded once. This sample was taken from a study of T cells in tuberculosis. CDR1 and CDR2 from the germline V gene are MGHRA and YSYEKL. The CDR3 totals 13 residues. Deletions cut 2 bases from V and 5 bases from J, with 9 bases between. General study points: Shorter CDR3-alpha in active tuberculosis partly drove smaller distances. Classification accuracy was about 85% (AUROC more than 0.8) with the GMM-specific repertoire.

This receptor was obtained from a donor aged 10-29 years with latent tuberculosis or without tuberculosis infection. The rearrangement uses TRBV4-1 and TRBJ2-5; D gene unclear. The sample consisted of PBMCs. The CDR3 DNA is TGCGCCAGCAGCCAATACACCGTGGAGACCCAGTACTTC. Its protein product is CASSQYTVETQYF.